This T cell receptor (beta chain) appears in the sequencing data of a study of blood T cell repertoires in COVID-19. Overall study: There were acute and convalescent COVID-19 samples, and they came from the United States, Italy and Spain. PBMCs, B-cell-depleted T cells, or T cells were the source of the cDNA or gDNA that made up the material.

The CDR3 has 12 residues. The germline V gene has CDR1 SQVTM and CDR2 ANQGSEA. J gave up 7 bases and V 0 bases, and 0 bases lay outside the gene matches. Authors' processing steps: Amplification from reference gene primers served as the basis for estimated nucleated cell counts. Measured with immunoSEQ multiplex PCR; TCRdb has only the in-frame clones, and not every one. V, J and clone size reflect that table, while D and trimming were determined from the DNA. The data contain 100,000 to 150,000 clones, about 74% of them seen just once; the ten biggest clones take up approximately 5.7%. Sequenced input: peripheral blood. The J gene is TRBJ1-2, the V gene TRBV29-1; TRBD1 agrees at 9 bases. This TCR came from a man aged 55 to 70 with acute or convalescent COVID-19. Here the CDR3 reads CSVEEDRGGYTF. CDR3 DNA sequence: TGCAGCGTTGAAGAGGACAGGGGTGGCTACACCTTC.